This T cell receptor (beta chain) was found in a study of T cells in Graves' hyperthyroidism and ophthalmopathy. Study-level information: Peripheral blood was acquired at first diagnosis, ahead of any therapy whatsoever.

V lost 0 bases, J lost 2 bases, and 25 bases stayed unmatched. The CDR3 is made up of 24 amino acids. CDR1 and CDR2 from the germline V gene are MNHNY and SVGAGI (reference sequence). Template material for amplifying TCR beta CDR3 regions consisted of RNA transcripts. First-round RT-PCR targeting the TCR CDR3 was performed with the HTBI primer set. TCRdb passed the multiplex PCR reads through MiXCR, listing each CDR3 protein once. The sample carries 690,000 or so distinct CDR3 sequences, roughly a sixth recorded once. The TCR comes from a woman between 50 and 59 years old with Graves' hyperthyroidism that later progressed to Graves' ophthalmopathy. The chain joins TRBV6-6 to TRBJ2-3; 11 bases are a match to TRBD2. Sample: blood. DNA for the CDR3: TGTGCCAGCAGTTACTCGATTGGGATCTTGGGACTAGCGGCCGGTTTGACTTCCACAGATACGCAGTATTTT. Its translation is CASSYSIGILGLAAGLTSTDTQYF.